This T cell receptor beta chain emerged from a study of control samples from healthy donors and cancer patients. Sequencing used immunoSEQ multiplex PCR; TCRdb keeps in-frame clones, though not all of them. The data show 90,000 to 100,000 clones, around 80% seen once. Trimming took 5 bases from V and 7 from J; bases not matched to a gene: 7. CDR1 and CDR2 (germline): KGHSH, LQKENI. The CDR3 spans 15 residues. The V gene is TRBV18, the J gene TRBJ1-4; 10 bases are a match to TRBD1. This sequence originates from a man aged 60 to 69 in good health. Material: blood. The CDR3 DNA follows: TGTGCCAGCTCAACCGGGACAGGGGCGGCTGAAAAACTGTTTTTT. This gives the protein CASSTGTGAAEKLFF.